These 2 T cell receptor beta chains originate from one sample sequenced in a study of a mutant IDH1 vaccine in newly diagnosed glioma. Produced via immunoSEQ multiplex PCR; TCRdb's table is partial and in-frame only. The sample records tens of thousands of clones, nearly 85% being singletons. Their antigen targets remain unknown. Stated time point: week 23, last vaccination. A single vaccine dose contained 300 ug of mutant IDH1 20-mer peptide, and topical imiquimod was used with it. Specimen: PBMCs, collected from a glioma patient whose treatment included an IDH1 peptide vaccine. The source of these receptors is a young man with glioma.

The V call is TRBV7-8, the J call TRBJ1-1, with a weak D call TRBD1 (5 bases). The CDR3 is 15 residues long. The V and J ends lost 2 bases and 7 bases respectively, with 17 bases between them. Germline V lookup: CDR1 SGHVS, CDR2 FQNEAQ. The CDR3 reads CASSLRQPSLGEAFF. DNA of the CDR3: TGTGCCAGCAGCTTAAGACAGCCCTCCTTGGGTGAAGCTTTCTTT.

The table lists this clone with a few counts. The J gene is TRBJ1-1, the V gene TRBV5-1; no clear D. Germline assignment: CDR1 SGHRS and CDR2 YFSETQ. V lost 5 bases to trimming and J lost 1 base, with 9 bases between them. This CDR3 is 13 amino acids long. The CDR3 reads CASRLTGNTEAFF. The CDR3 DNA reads TGCGCCAGCAGATTAACCGGGAACACTGAAGCTTTCTTT.